This is a list of T cell receptor beta chains from one sample in a study of T cell responses to AZD1222 COVID-19 vaccine. Some clones are missing from TCRdb's copy, which holds only in-frame ones; the method was immunoSEQ multiplex PCR. The data show about 110,000 clones, with roughly nine tenths seen just once and approximately 7.6% held by the top ten. Specimen: peripheral blood, collected on day 0 of AZD1222 vaccination. The origin of the receptors is an adult in good health. Each CDR3 is given with its conserved first and last residue. The D gene is left open where the match is weak. The size entry is marked missing in some rows and otherwise reads once, few, many or a size class.

cdr3_aa	cdr3_nt	d_call	v_call	j_call	clone_size
CATQNTGAYEQYF	TGTGCCACGCAAAACACAGGGGCCTACGAGCAGTACTTC	TRBD1	TRBV10-3	TRBJ2-7	.
CASSPGAGANVLTF	TGCGCCAGCAGCCCAGGGGCAGGGGCCAACGTCCTGACTTTC	.	TRBV5-1	TRBJ2-6	.
CASSQVLAGSTDTQYF	TGCGCCAGCAGCCAAGTCCTAGCGGGTAGCACAGATACGCAGTATTTT	TRBD2	TRBV4-1	TRBJ2-3	.
CASSEALRDRRGGYTF	TGTGCCAGCAGTGAAGCGCTTCGGGACAGGCGTGGTGGCTACACCTTC	TRBD1	TRBV6-1	TRBJ1-2	.
CASSLVGGRAIDEQFF	TGCGCCAGCAGCTTGGTTGGCGGGAGGGCCATAGATGAGCAGTTCTTC	TRBD2	TRBV5-1	TRBJ2-1	.
CASSPGLNTEAFF	TGTGCCAGCAGCCCAGGATTGAACACTGAAGCTTTCTTT	.	TRBV9	TRBJ1-1	.
CASSPQQLGEGYTF	TGTGCCAGCTCACCTCAACAGCTTGGAGAAGGCTACACCTTC	.	TRBV18	TRBJ1-2	few
CASSQRTDPSEKLFF	TGTGCCAGCAGTCAGAGGACAGATCCGAGTGAAAAACTGTTTTTT	.	TRBV6-2/TRBV6-3	TRBJ1-4	.
CASSSQGAGNTIYF	TGTGCCAGCAGCTCCCAGGGTGCTGGAAACACCATATATTTT	.	TRBV11-3	TRBJ1-3	once
CASSPTSFYNEQFF	TGTGCCAGTAGTCCCACGTCTTTCTACAATGAGCAGTTCTTC	.	TRBV19	TRBJ2-1	.
CAWSVRGQGISPLHF	TGTGCCTGGAGTGTACGTGGGCAGGGCATATCACCCCTCCACTTT	.	TRBV30	TRBJ1-6	once
CASSLGGGTSSGNTIYF	TGTGCCAGCAGCTTAGGGGGGGGGACGTCCTCTGGAAACACCATATATTTT	.	TRBV7-2	TRBJ1-3	.
CASSPAFGRVKDEQYF	TGTGCCAGCAGCCCTGCGTTTGGGCGGGTGAAGGACGAGCAGTACTTC	.	TRBV13	TRBJ2-7	.
CASSPGAAIAKNIQYF	TGTGCCAGCTCACCGGGGGCGGCTATAGCCAAAAACATTCAGTACTTC	.	TRBV18	TRBJ2-4	.
CASSPSGTFGKLFF	TGTGCCAGCTCACCATCCGGAACCTTTGGAAAACTGTTTTTT	.	TRBV18	TRBJ1-4	.
CAGTGRESYNEQFF	TGTGCCGGGACGGGGAGGGAAAGCTACAATGAGCAGTTCTTC	TRBD2	TRBV7-9	TRBJ2-1	.
CASSARGPADTQYF	TGTGCCAGCAGTGCGAGGGGGCCCGCAGATACGCAGTATTTT	TRBD1	TRBV25-1	TRBJ2-3	.
CASSPTGGRETQYF	TGTGCCAGCTCACCGACAGGGGGCCGAGAGACCCAGTACTTC	TRBD1	TRBV18	TRBJ2-5	.
CASSSDRSNSPLHF	TGTGCCAGCAGTTCTGACAGGAGTAATTCACCCCTCCACTTT	.	TRBV2	TRBJ1-6	.
CASSQGSSGDQETQYF	TGTGCCAGCAGCCAAGGATCTAGCGGGGACCAAGAGACCCAGTACTTC	TRBD2	TRBV4-2	TRBJ2-5	.
CSAQQDMNTEAFF	TGCAGCGCTCAACAGGATATGAACACTGAAGCTTTCTTT	.	TRBV29-1	TRBJ1-1	.
CASSFSTGANTEAFF	TGTGCCAGCAGTTTCTCGACAGGGGCCAACACTGAAGCTTTCTTT	TRBD1	TRBV27	TRBJ1-1	.
CSAANYGYTF	TGCAGTGCTGCGAACTATGGCTACACCTTC	.	TRBV20-1	TRBJ1-2	.
CASERGSGPYNEQFF	TGCGCCTCGGAACGGGGTAGCGGACCGTACAATGAGCAGTTCTTC	.	TRBV5-1	TRBJ2-1	.
CASSLRTGRYDSPLHF	TGTGCCAGCTCACTCCGGACGGGGCGATACGATTCACCCCTCCACTTT	.	TRBV18	TRBJ1-6	.
CASSIWGRGLSGELFF	TGTGCCAGTAGTATTTGGGGCAGGGGGCTCTCCGGGGAGCTGTTTTTT	TRBD1	TRBV19	TRBJ2-2	.
CASSSGAGYGYTF	TGTGCCAGCAGCTCCGGGGCCGGCTATGGCTACACCTTC	.	TRBV5-6	TRBJ1-2	.
CASIGGNTIYF	TGTGCCAGCATTGGAGGAAACACCATATATTTT	.	TRBV2	TRBJ1-3	.
CASSYSAAYNEQFF	TGTGCCAGCAGTTACTCTGCAGCCTACAATGAGCAGTTCTTC	.	TRBV6-5	TRBJ2-1	.
CASSYGTGENTIYF	TGTGCCAGCAGTTACGGGACAGGGGAAAACACCATATATTTT	TRBD1	TRBV6-5	TRBJ1-3	few
CASSINTAGTGELFF	TGTGCCAGTAGTATTAATACCGCGGGCACCGGGGAGCTGTTTTTT	.	TRBV19	TRBJ2-2	once
CASSLGPNYASNTEAFF	TGTGCCAGCAGTTTGGGACCAAATTATGCATCGAACACTGAAGCTTTCTTT	.	TRBV27	TRBJ1-1	.
CAISEKGPHNQPQHF	TGTGCCATCAGTGAGAAGGGACCCCACAATCAGCCCCAGCATTTT	.	TRBV10-3	TRBJ1-5	.
CASSPGSTKLFF	TGTGCCAGCAGTCCCGGATCCACCAAACTGTTTTTT	.	TRBV2	TRBJ1-4	.
CASGPFTEAFF	TGTGCTAGTGGTCCATTCACTGAAGCTTTCTTT	.	TRBV12-5	TRBJ1-1	.
CAWVPIQAQGEQYF	TGTGCCTGGGTCCCAATACAGGCCCAGGGGGAGCAGTACTTC	.	TRBV30	TRBJ2-7	.
CASSLDRGTYEQYF	TGCGCCAGCAGCTTGGATCGCGGGACATACGAGCAGTACTTC	.	TRBV5-1	TRBJ2-7	.
CASRETGLDTEAFF	TGTGCCAGCAGGGAGACAGGGCTCGACACTGAAGCTTTCTTT	TRBD1	TRBV11-2	TRBJ1-1	.
CASSQEGLGYTGELFF	TGCGCCAGCAGCCAAGAGGGTCTCGGATACACCGGGGAGCTGTTTTTT	.	TRBV4-3	TRBJ2-2	.
CASSLGSGATDTQYF	TGTGCCAGCAGCTTAGGAAGCGGGGCCACAGATACGCAGTATTTT	TRBD2	TRBV7-2	TRBJ2-3	once
CASSYRQGPNTEAFF	TGTGCCAGCAGTTACCGTCAGGGACCGAACACTGAAGCTTTCTTT	.	TRBV6-2/TRBV6-3	TRBJ1-1	.